Detailed here is one T cell receptor (beta chain). The junction does not match germline at one end; this may be a read error. There are 16 residues in the CDR3. Germline loops: CDR1 MNHNS, CDR2 SASEGT. Approximately 210 ng DNA, about 33,000 T cell genomes, went into each sorted-subset replicate PCR. The assay was immunoSEQ multiplex PCR, and TCRdb's table has in-frame clones only and misses some. The sample has over a million clones, around 97% seen once; the top ten hold approximately 1.1%. The record originates from a study of shared clonotypes between healthy human individuals. The sequencing sample was made of naive CD4+ T cells sorted from blood. Subset specified: CD45RA+ positively selected. The rearrangement joins TRBV6-1 to TRBJ2-2, with 9 bases fitting TRBD2. The TCR originated in a man younger than 40 in good health. This CDR3 is CASREAIAGDTGELFF. The CDR3 nucleotides are TGTGCCAGCAGAGAAGCTATAGCGGGAGACACCGGGGAGCTGTTTTTT.